This T cell receptor (beta chain) emerged from a study of CD8+CD57+ T cells in acquired aplastic anemia. For the study at large: Average DNA yield from sorted CD4+ and CD8+ cells was around 3 ug. Study observations and caveats: Overlapping CD8+ CDR3 repertoires of patients and controls contained some 30 shared sequences.

TCR beta VDJ and CDR3 profiling used genomic DNA as template. TCRdb reanalysed the reads using MiXCR and keeps one entry per CDR3 protein. The table lists some 170,000 distinct CDR3 sequences, under 55% of them singletons. The CDR3 is 14 residues long. V shed 7 bases and J shed 0 bases, with 12 bases lying between them. CDR1 and CDR2 from the germline V gene are LNHDA and SQIVND (reference sequence). Before being chosen for sequencing, patients had shown CD8+CD57+ cell expansion by flow cytometry. Everyone among the patients had severe acquired aplastic anemia. When blood sampling took place, the patients had received no therapy. A word on this clonotype: Antigen: not known.

The sequence came from a human donor with aplastic anemia. The chain has TRBV19 and TRBJ1-1, with D possibly being TRBD1 (5 bases). The specimen sequenced was sorted CD4+, CD8+, or CD8+CD57+ T cells (not recorded which) from PBMCs. The CDR3 DNA is TGTGCCAGTATGGGGGAAGCCTTGAACACTGAAGCTTTCTTT. It is translated as CASMGEALNTEAFF.